This T cell receptor beta chain originates from a study of preoperative IRX-2 immunotherapy in early breast cancer. As for treatment: preoperative locoregional IRX-2 cytokine immunotherapy. This phase Ib study tested locoregional IRX-2 cytokine immunotherapy given before surgery. The protocol was immunoSEQ multiplex PCR, while the TCRdb copy is restricted to in-frame clones and leaves out a portion. The sample includes tens of thousands of clones, about 95% of them seen just once. CDR3 length: 13 amino acids. Trimming removed 1 base from V and 11 bases from J, with 14 bases in between. From germline, CDR1 is MNHEY and CDR2 SVGAGI.

The sequence derives from a human donor with breast cancer. J is TRBJ1-1 and V is TRBV6-5; D is unresolved. This material was acquired from a patient treated with IRX-2 immunotherapy. Written as DNA, the CDR3 is TGTGCCAGCAGTTACTTAACAGCTGGTGGGGCTTTCTTT. Translated: CASSYLTAGGAFF.